This TCR beta chain was profiled in a study of T cell repertoires in cytomegalovirus infection. Looking at the study overall: The authors relied on CMV epitopes, both recently identified HLA-C-restricted and well-studied HLA-B-restricted. Carrying CMV and the relevant HLA type showed in public TCR beta signatures.

TCRdb reprocessed the reads via MiXCR and lists one record per CDR3 protein. The sample shows 800,000 to 950,000 distinct CDR3 sequences, 30% to 35% of them seen only once. Overall study findings and caveats: CMV-specific HLA-C-restricted TCR beta clonotypes dominated the ex vivo response. CMV carriers having the relevant HLA were flagged by cumulative public TCR beta family frequency.

CDR1 is SGHTA, CDR2 FQGNSA, per germline. This CDR3 spans 16 amino acids. The junction had 9 bases not matched to a gene; V was cut back by 5 bases and J by 5 bases. This clonotype was picked up many times. Antigen specificity is unknown. This chain uses TRBV7-2 with TRBJ2-3, with 11 bases that match TRBD2. The source is a human donor in good health (CMV status not recorded). Some clones in this sample may be carry-over from other donors' samples. The sample was cultured CD8+ T cells from PBMCs, taken from culture after CMV antigen stimulation. This CDR3 is CASSLRLAGLVDTQYF. CDR3 DNA: TGTGCCAGCAGCCTCCGACTAGCGGGGCTCGTAGATACGCAGTATTTT.